This T cell receptor (beta chain) was found in a study of shared clonotypes between healthy human individuals (dated by TCRdb to 2018 to 2020). About the investigation overall: A couple of women and a few men aged 18 to 49 years were included in the cohort. For each donor, CD4 naive and CD4 memory were each run on three plates, CD8 naive on two plates, and CD8 memory on one plate. Different laboratories and diverse techniques were used to prepare libraries and sequence TCR repertoires, to increase sequencing depth and limit assay-specific biases. Per donor, leukapheresis produced somewhere between about 0.8 and 9.5 billion PBMCs. Blood TCR repertoires of roughly five healthy adults were deeply sequenced to estimate repertoire size and the extent of clonotype sharing between individuals. The full study reports these points: Even with the large sequencing depth, rarefaction of the sorted-subset datasets indicated that sequencing was incomplete. Pairwise subsampling indicated that sequencing depth was expected to affect the degree of clonotype sharing among donors. Sampling was limited to blood, and TCR repertoires in tissue likely differ from TCR repertoires in blood. Naive subsets generally had larger estimated clonotype richness than memory subsets. The small number of donors limited the genetic and exposure-history diversity represented. When several donors were compared, the shared fraction of clonotypes was 5% to 6.5% for naive CD4, over 3% for naive CD8, 2% to 2.5% for memory CD4, and 0.35% to 0.4% for memory CD8. Clonotypes shared by all four sorted-subset donors showed higher generation probabilities than non-shared clonotypes.

Per the germline V gene, MGHRA is the CDR1 and YSYEKL is the CDR2. The CDR3 runs 14 amino acids, cysteine and phenylalanine included. Just CDR3 DNA is preserved here, 42 bases in frame from base 1. Trimming takes 3 bases from V and 3 bases from J, and the germline ends sit 12 bases apart. TCR CDR3 regions were amplified from genomic DNA by multiplex PCR using the deep immunoSEQ assay. Extracted genomic DNA from each cell subset was distributed evenly across all wells of several immunoSEQ 96-well plates, and each plate was treated as a replicate. Each replicate PCR for sorted subsets received about 210 ng genomic DNA, equal to about 30,000 T cell genomes. Purified libraries were quantified with a Qubit 3.0 fluorometer, sized on a Bioanalyzer 2100, and re-quantified with the KAPA Library Quantification kit. A separate single-read 150-cycle Illumina NextSeq 550 flow cell was used to sequence each immunoSEQ 96-well plate. From the authors' description of their analysis: The immunoSEQ output contained only junctional sequences without quality scores, so filtering could not match that applied to full-length reads. To assign V/J genes and CDR3, sequences were annotated using PyIR, a Python wrapper for IgBLAST v1.9, with IMGT germline references. Any read was removed if the V/J assignment was weak (E-value above 1e-6), the CDR3 was missing, or the read contained stop codons, out-of-frame junctions, or ambiguous translated residues. V3J clonotypes were defined as sequences sharing the same inferred V gene, J gene, and CDR3 amino acid sequence. To compute the percentage overlap between repertoires, the number of shared unique clonotypes was divided by the size of the smaller repertoire. Richness of each repertoire was evaluated using RTK rarefaction, the Chao1 estimator, and Recon v2.1 estimates of unobserved clonotypes. Generation probabilities for all TCRbeta clonotypes obtained by the gDNA method from a handful of donors were computed using OLGA. TCRdb mirrors the immuneACCESS table, restricted to in-frame sequences. Some clones are absent from its copies; in checked studies, under half trace to an unresolved V gene, and the reason for the others is unknown. Clone size and V and J calls were adopted from that table, with D and trimming inferred from the DNA. This sample comprises under 150,000 clones, under 70% of them detected only once. Roughly 24% of the sample comes from the top ten.

The donors were healthy, HIV-negative adults who had no recently reported acute infections or vaccinations. Only Caucasian adults living in Nashville, Tennessee, USA were represented among the donors. The CD8 memory samples were a combination of magnetically selected CD45RO+ cells and CCR7-negative CD45RA+ effector memory (TemRA) cells. After blood collection by leukapheresis, PBMCs were isolated using Ficoll-Histopaque density gradient centrifugation and then cryopreserved in the vapor phase of liquid nitrogen. Purity and quantity of every magnetically sorted T cell population were checked by analytical flow cytometry. Each sorted fraction had its genomic DNA isolated and then quantified by UV absorbance on a Nanodrop 2000c. This clone was picked up one time. No cognate antigen has been identified for it. No per-base quality is available; no much larger clone lies one base away.

The sequence derives from a woman aged 25 to 39 in good health. The sample consisted of memory CD8+ T cells sorted from blood. The sample's cell subset or site label, in plain terms: CD45RO+ cells pooled with CCR7-negative TemRA cells. Rearrangement joined TRBV4-1 to TRBJ2-7, and the D gene may be TRBD2, 5 bases matching. The DNA sequence reads TGCGCCAGCAGCCAGGACTTTCCTAGCTACGAGCAGTACTTC. It encodes CASSQDFPSYEQYF.